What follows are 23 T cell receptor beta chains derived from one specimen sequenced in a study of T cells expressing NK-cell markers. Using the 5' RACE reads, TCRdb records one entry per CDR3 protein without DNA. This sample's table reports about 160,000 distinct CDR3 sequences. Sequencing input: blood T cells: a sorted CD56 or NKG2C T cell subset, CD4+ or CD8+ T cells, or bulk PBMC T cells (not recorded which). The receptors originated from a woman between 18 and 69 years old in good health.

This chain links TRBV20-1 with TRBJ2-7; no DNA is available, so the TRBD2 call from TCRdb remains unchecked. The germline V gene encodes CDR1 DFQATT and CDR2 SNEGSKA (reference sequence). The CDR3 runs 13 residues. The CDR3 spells CSADRGGLNEQYF.

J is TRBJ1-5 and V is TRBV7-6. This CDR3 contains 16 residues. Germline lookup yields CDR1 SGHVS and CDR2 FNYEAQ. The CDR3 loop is CASSLADSTGSQPQHF.

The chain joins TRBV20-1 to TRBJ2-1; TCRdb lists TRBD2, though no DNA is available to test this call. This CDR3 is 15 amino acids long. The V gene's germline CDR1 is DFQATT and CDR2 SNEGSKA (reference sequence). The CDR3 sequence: CSARGELAGYNEQFF.

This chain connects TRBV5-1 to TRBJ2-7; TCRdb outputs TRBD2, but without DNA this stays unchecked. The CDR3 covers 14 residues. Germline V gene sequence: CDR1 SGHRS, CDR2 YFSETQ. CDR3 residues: CASSSPSGAYEQYF.

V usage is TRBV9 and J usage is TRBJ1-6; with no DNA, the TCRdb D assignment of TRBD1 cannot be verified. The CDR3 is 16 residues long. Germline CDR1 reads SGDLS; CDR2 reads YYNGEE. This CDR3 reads CASSVGRTGGLSPLHF.

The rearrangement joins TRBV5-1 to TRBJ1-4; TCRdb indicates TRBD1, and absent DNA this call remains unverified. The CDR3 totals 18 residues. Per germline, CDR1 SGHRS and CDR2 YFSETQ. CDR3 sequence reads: CASSRGQGMVATNEKLFF.

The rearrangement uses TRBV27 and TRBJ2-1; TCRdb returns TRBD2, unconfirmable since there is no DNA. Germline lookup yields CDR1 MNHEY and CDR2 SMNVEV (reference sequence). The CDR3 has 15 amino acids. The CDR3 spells CASSFMRLAANEQFF.

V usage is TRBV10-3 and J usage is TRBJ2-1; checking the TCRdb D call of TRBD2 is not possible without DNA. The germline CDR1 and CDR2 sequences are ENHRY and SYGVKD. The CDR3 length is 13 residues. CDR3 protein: CAISAKRENEQFF.

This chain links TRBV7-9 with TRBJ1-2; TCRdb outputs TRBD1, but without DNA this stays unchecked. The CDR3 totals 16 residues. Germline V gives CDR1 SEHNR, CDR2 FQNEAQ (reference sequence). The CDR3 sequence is CASSLFAGQKTYGYTF.

CDR3 loop: CASSRGSNYNEQFF. This chain links TRBV6-5 with TRBJ2-1; TCRdb lists TRBD1, though no DNA is available to test this call. Germline CDR1 is MNHEY and CDR2 is SVGAGI. The CDR3 is 14 amino acids.

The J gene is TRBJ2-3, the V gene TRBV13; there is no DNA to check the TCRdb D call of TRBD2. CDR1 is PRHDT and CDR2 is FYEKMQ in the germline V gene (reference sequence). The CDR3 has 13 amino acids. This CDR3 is CAITQRGSDTQYF.

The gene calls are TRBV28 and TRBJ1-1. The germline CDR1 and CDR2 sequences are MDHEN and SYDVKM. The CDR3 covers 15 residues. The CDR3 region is CASDIGLTINTEAFF.

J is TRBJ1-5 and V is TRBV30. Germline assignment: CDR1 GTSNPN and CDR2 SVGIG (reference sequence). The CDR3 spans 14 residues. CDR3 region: CAWTLGGGNQPQHF.

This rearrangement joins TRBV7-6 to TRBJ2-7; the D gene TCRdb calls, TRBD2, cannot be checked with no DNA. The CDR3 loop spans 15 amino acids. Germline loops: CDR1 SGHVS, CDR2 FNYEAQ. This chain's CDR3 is CASSPLAGVLYEQYF.

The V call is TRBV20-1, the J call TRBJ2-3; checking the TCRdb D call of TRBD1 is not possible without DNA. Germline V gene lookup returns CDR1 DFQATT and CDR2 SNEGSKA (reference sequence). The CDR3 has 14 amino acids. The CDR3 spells CSARGATRPNTQYF.

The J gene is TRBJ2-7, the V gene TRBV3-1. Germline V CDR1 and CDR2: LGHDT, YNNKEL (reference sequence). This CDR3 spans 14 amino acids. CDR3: CASSQFQAPEEQYF.

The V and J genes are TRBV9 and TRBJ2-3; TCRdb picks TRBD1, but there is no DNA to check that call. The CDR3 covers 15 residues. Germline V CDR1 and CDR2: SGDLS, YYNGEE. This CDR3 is CASSVDAGHRDTQYF. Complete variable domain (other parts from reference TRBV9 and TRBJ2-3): DSGVTQTPKHLITATGQRVTLRCSPRSGDLSVYWYQQSLDQGLQFLIQYYNGEERAKGNILERFSAQQFPDLHSELNLSSLELGDSALYFCASSVDAGHRDTQYFGPGTRLTVL.

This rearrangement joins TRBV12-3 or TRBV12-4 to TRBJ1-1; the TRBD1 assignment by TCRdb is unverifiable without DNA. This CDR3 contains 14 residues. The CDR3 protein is CASRPGGGAAEAFF.

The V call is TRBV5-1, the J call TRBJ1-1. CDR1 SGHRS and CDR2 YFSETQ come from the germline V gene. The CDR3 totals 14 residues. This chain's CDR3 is CASRVEGRRTEAFF.

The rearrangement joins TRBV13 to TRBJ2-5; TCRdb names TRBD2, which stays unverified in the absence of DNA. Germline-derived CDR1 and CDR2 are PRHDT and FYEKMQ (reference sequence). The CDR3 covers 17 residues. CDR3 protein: CASSPGLAGEYEETQYF.

CDR3 region: CSASLSSGSTDTQYF. This rearrangement joins TRBV20-1 to TRBJ2-3; TCRdb picks TRBD2, but there is no DNA to check that call. Per germline, CDR1 DFQATT and CDR2 SNEGSKA (reference sequence). The CDR3 sequence is 15 residues long.

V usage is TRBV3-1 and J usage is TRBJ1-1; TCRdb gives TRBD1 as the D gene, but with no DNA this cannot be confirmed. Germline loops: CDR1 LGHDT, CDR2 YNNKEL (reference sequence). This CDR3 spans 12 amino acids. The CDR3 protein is CASSPTGLGAFF.

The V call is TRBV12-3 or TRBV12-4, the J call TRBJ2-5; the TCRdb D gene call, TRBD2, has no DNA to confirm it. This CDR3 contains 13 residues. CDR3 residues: CASRPTSGETQYF.